Presented here are 5 T cell receptor beta chains from one specimen sequenced in a study of post-analysis software for immune sequencing data (dated by TCRdb to between 2014 and 2016). Broader findings and caveats from the paper: Several TRBV segments, including TRBV5-6, TRBV5-1 and TRBV20-1, were significantly more frequent in patients than controls.

These receptors are not linked to any known antigen. Libraries were made using PCR. This sample was sequenced with an Illumina HiSeq 2500. To reduce PCR and sequencing biases, unique molecular identifiers were built into the TCR beta cDNA libraries. In TCRdb, the public reads were trimmed at Q25 with fastp and aligned with MiXCR, with productive beta chains retained. Every distinct CDR3 protein forms one entry, paired with its most common genes and DNA. The sample table lists about 430,000 distinct CDR3 sequences, about 39% of them with a count of one. Around 8% of the sample comes from the top ten. Sequencing was done on a sample of blood. Every receptor here comes from a girl under 10 years old with multiple sclerosis.

CDR3 DNA sequence: TGTGCCAGCAGCTTCCGGGACAGTCCCTACGAGCAGTACTTC. Residues: CASSFRDSPYEQYF. The J gene is TRBJ2-5, the V gene TRBV7-2; 7 nucleotides agree with TRBD1. The tail of the sequence fits TRBJ2-7 better, so the J call may be wrong. This CDR3 contains 14 residues. The germline CDR1 and CDR2 sequences are SGHTA and FQGNSA.

This clonotype was detected only a few times. This chain links TRBV29-1 with TRBJ2-3, with D unclear. Trimming took off 4 bases at V and 0 bases at J, with 8 bases between the two ends. The CDR3 has 13 amino acids. CDR1 is SQVTM and CDR2 is ANQGSEA in the germline V gene. The CDR3 bases are TGCAGCGTTGTGCGAGCTAGCACAGATACGCAGTATTTT. This encodes CSVVRASTDTQYF.

This clonotype showed up just a few times. An end of the junction differs from the germline gene, which may be a read error. This chain joins TRBV20-1 and TRBJ2-4; D is possibly TRBD2 (6 bases). The CDR3 contains 14 residues. Germline V CDR1 and CDR2: DFQATT, SNEGSKA (reference sequence). The CDR3 sequence is CSAPAGRAQNIQYF. The CDR3 coding sequence is TGCAGTGCGCCGGCCGGGAGAGCCCAAAACATTCAGTACTTC.

This clonotype showed up just a few times. This sequence joins TRBV7-3 and TRBJ2-3; TRBD2 is a possible D gene (6 bases). V dropped 5 bases and J dropped 3 bases, with 12 bases sitting between them. Germline V lookup: CDR1 SGHTA, CDR2 FQGTGA. The CDR3 is 14 residues long. In nucleotides, the CDR3 is TGTGCCAGCAGCCCGGGACTGAGAACAGATACGCAGTATTTT. Its translation: CASSPGLRTDTQYF.

This clonotype appeared a few times. This chain links TRBV27 with TRBJ1-2; a weak D match, TRBD1 (6 bases). V was clipped by 5 bases and J by 4 bases, with 17 bases between them. In germline, CDR1 is MNHEY, CDR2 SMNVEV (reference sequence). This CDR3 spans 15 amino acids. CDR3 amino acids: CASSPYRDAGYGYTF. CDR3 nucleotides: TGTGCCAGCAGTCCCTACAGGGATGCTGGCTATGGCTACACCTTC.